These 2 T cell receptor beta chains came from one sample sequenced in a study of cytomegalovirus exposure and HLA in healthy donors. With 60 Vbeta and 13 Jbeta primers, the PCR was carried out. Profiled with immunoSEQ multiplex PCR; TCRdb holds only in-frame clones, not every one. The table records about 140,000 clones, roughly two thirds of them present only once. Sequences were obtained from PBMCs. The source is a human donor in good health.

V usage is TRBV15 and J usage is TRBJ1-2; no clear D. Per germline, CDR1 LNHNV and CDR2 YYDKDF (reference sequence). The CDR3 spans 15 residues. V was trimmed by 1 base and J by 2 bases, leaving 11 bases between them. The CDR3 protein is CATSRAPTGNYGYTF. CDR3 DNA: TGTGCCACCAGCAGAGCCCCCACCGGGAACTATGGCTACACCTTC. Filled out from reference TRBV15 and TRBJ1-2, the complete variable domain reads DAMVIQNPRYQVTQFGKPVTLSCSQTLNHNVMYWYQQKSSQAPKLLFHYYDKDFNNEADTPDNFQSRRPNTSFCFLDIRSPGLGDTAMYLCATSRAPTGNYGYTFGSGTRLTVV.

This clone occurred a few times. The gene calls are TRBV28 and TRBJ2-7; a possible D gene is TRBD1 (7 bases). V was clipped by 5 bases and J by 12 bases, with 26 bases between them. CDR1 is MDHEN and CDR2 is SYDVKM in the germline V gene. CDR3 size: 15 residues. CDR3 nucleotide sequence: TGTGCCAGCAGTGCGGGGACAGCCCGCACACTGGGGGGGTACTTC. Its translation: CASSAGTARTLGGYF.